A single sample is the source of the 13 T cell receptor beta chains below, sequenced in a study of identical twins. TCRdb re-called the 5' RACE reads through MiXCR, storing one row per CDR3 protein. The sample holds just under 650,000 distinct CDR3 sequences, 7.1% seen once. These same data were also listed under a study on yellow fever vaccine responses in identical twins.

Sequenced material: PBMCs. Receptor source: a woman aged 18-35 years in good health.

This clonotype was found a few times. This rearrangement joins TRBV4-1 to TRBJ2-3, with a possible D match to TRBD1 (7 bases). Deletions cut 5 bases from V and 0 bases from J, with 12 bases between. Per the germline V gene, CDR1 is MGHRA and CDR2 is YSYEKL. The length of the CDR3 is 15 residues. The CDR3 DNA is TGCGCCAGCAGCTTCAGGGGGACTAGCACAGATACGCAGTATTTT. This sequence encodes CASSFRGTSTDTQYF.

In its sample, this clonotype was seen a few times. The chain combines TRBV20-1 with TRBJ2-3, with unresolved D. Between the trimmed V and J ends, which lost 4 bases and 0 bases, there was a span of 11 bases. Germline CDR1 reads DFQATT; CDR2 reads SNEGSKA (reference sequence). This CDR3 comprises 14 residues. Written as DNA, the CDR3 is TGCAGTGCTACTTGGCCCTCTAGCACAGATACGCAGTATTTT. Translated, it gives CSATWPSSTDTQYF.

This clonotype was counted at least ten times. The chain combines TRBV5-1 with TRBJ2-3, with D unclear. V was clipped by 4 bases and J by 1 base, with 10 bases between them. Germline V gene data show CDR1 as SGHRS and CDR2 as YFSETQ. This CDR3 region has 14 residues. The CDR3 DNA reads TGCGCCAGCAGCAATGGCCCTGGCACAGATACGCAGTATTTT. Its protein is CASSNGPGTDTQYF.

The chain combines TRBV29-1 with TRBJ1-2; 10 bases map to TRBD1. V trimming: 3 bases; J trimming: 8 bases; junction bases outside the gene matches: 9. The CDR3 covers 14 residues. Germline CDR1 is SQVTM and CDR2 is ANQGSEA. CDR3 DNA sequence: TGCAGCGTTGACCGGACAGGGGGGGACGGCGGCTACACCTTC. This codes for CSVDRTGGDGGYTF.

The rearrangement joins TRBV29-1 to TRBJ2-2, with D uncertain. V lost 4 bases and J lost 5, with 8 bases in between. CDR3 length equals 12 residues. The V gene's germline CDR1 is SQVTM and CDR2 ANQGSEA. The CDR3 spells CSVAKYTGELFF. For the CDR3, the DNA is TGCAGCGTTGCTAAATATACCGGGGAGCTGTTTTTT.

The rearrangement joins TRBV6-5 to TRBJ2-7; 10 nucleotides agree with TRBD1. The CDR3 contains 15 residues. In germline, CDR1 is MNHEY, CDR2 SVGAGI. The CDR3 region is CASSNSGTGEDEQYV. The CDR3 DNA reads as TGTGCCAGCAGTAACTCCGGGACAGGGGAGGACGAGCAGTACGTC.

This clonotype was observed a few times. V usage is TRBV14 and J usage is TRBJ1-1; D is unclear. V lost 4 bases, J lost 0 bases, and 24 bases lay in between. Germline values: CDR1 SGHDN, CDR2 FVKESK. The CDR3 extends over 19 amino acids. The CDR3 loop reads CASSPRSKVAGVMNTEAFF. CDR3 nucleotides: TGTGCCAGCAGCCCCAGGTCGAAGGTGGCAGGCGTCATGAACACTGAAGCTTTCTTT.

This clonotype was picked up a small number of times. The chain is built from TRBV7-9 and TRBJ2-5, with D tentatively TRBD2 (5 bases). CDR3 length: 15 amino acids. V lost 2 bases, J lost 5 bases, and 15 bases lay in between. Germline V gene data show CDR1 as SEHNR and CDR2 as FQNEAQ (reference sequence). This CDR3 is CASSLRSSVGETQYF. The DNA of the CDR3 is TGTGCCAGCAGCTTACGAAGTAGCGTGGGGGAGACCCAGTACTTC.

This clonotype showed up many times. The J gene is TRBJ2-2, the V gene TRBV29-1; D is possibly TRBD2 (6 bases). Per germline, CDR1 SQVTM and CDR2 ANQGSEA. The CDR3 extends over 17 amino acids. Trimming removed 0 bases at V and 2 bases at J, with 16 bases between. The CDR3 sequence is CSVEDLSAGINTGELFF. The DNA for the CDR3 is TGCAGCGTTGAAGATCTCTCTGCGGGAATAAACACCGGGGAGCTGTTTTTT.

This sequence joins TRBV25-1 and TRBJ2-1, with D perhaps matching TRBD1 or TRBD2 (5 bases each). Germline V CDR1 and CDR2: MGHDK, SYGVNS. This CDR3 spans 12 amino acids. V shed 4 bases and J shed 9 bases, with 10 bases lying between them. Here the CDR3 DNA reads TGTGCCAGCAGTGCCGGGACGGTTGAGCAGTTCTTC. Protein: CASSAGTVEQFF.

The chain combines TRBV2 with TRBJ1-1, with D maybe TRBD1 (5 bases). V was pared by 3 bases and J by 0 bases, with 11 bases between. This CDR3 comprises 15 residues. Germline V CDR1 and CDR2: SNHLY, FYNNEI. CDR3 loop: CASSDRPGMNTEAFF. CDR3 sequence (DNA): TGTGCCAGCAGTGACAGGCCAGGGATGAACACTGAAGCTTTCTTT.

This clonotype was picked up many times. Mismatch with germline at one junction end may stem from a read error. V is TRBV12-5 and J is TRBJ1-5; D is unclear. Germline V gives CDR1 LGHNT, CDR2 FRNRAP. The CDR3 contains 14 residues. The CDR3 region has the DNA TGTGCTAGTGGTTATTGGCAGAGGGATCAGTCCCAGCATTTT. The encoded protein is CASGYWQRDQSQHF.

As to this clonotype: The DNA is left out, because the CDR3 cannot be placed on it with certainty; the CDR3 is given as TCRdb lists it. The chain joins TRBV5-1 to TRBJ1-2; the tabulated D call, TRBD1, remains unverified against the DNA. The CDR3 length is 15 residues, termini included. The germline gives CDR1 SGHRS, CDR2 YFSETQ. Here the CDR3 reads CASSFGQGTGYGYTF.